The subject of this entry is one T cell receptor beta chain. Its antigen target is currently unknown. The sample holds no much larger clone one base away, and base qualities are not on file. The label giving this sample's treatment or condition can be read as: some 20 received Ad26.COV2.S at low or high dose, single or two shots; several received placebo; per-sample allocation not given. For vaccine and placebo recipients, the sequenced repertoires came from samples collected on day 63 after the first injection. Between 29 July and 7 August 2020, Cohort 1b enrolled 20 to 30 adults aged 18-55 years at one site in Boston, USA. As a vaccine, Ad26.COV2.S was a replication-incompetent adenovirus type 26 vector that expressed a prefusion-stabilized SARS-CoV-2 spike protein derived from the original Wuhan strain. Between the V and J ends, shortened by 3 bases and 5 bases respectively, the junction contains 16 bases. Measured from the cysteine to the phenylalanine, the CDR3 is 15 residues long. Only the CDR3 DNA stays, 45 bases, in frame from base 1. Sequences SGHTA (CDR1) and FQGNSA (CDR2) are obtained from the germline V gene.

This sample was included in a study of Ad26.COV2.S vaccination and SARS-CoV-2 variants (dated by TCRdb to the early 2020s). For the study in its entirety: Vaccine-arm donors came from COV1001, a multicentre, randomized, double-blind, placebo-controlled phase I-IIa trial of Ad26.COV2.S in healthy adults. Ad26.COV2.S was administered intramuscularly at a dose of 5x10^10 or 1x10^11 viral particles, either as one shot or as two shots given 56 days apart. TCRbeta repertoire sequencing was used to assess the specificity and breadth of SARS-CoV-2-reactive T cell receptors after Ad26.COV2.S vaccination. A total of some 30 samples were included in the TCR-sequenced set, comprising around 19 Ad26.COV2.S vaccine recipients, 5 placebo recipients and 8 SARS-CoV-2 convalescent individuals. Trial participants were randomized into five groups of five: low-dose or high-dose Ad26.COV2.S given once or twice, or placebo on both occasions. Investigators remained blinded to trial group allocation during experiments and outcome assessment. Study-wide conclusions, independent of this receptor: Vaccine and placebo recipients had comparable non-spike TCR breadth, which fits with the vaccine containing only spike. Substantial breadth of spike-specific CD8+ and CD4+ T cell responses was reported after vaccination. According to the authors, total T cell responses may have been underestimated by the TCR breadth and depth analyses. Ad26.COV2.S recipients had higher spike-specific TCR breadth than placebo recipients (P = 0.0014). Comparing responses between vaccine doses or regimens was not something the study was powered to do.

The immunoSEQ Assay was used to sequence TCRbeta CDR3 regions. After extraction, genomic DNA underwent amplification by bias-controlled multiplex PCR, followed by high-throughput sequencing. The original methods were these. To quantify the absolute abundance of every unique TCRbeta CDR3 region, sequences were collapsed and filtered. Usable DNA was measured by amplifying reference genes present in all nucleated cells, and TCRbeta template counts were normalized to that usable DNA to estimate T cell fraction. Repertoire TCRs were annotated as SARS-CoV-2-specific when V gene, CDR3 amino acid sequence and J gene were exactly matched to a known reactive TCR set. MIRA supplied the reference SARS-CoV-2 TCR set, which was filtered for enrichment in COVID-19-positive ImmuneCODE repertoires so that public or cross-reactive TCRs were removed. Based on the MIRA antigens, annotated TCRs were further analysed at the level of specific ORF or position within ORF. Depth was the summed frequency of annotated unique rearrangements, while breadth was defined as annotated unique rearrangements over total unique productive rearrangements. TCR breadth was compared between groups using two-sided Wilcoxon rank-sum tests. TCRdb mirrors the immuneACCESS table, restricted to in-frame sequences. Some clones are absent from its copies; in checked studies, under half trace to an unresolved V gene, and the reason for the others is unknown. That table supplies the V and J calls and clone size; D and trimming were determined from the DNA. A total of hundreds of thousands of clones appear in this sample, approximately 88% of them only once. The ten largest clones represent approximately 1.5% of the sample.

The sample was peripheral blood, taken in a trial of Ad26.COV2.S vaccine versus placebo. The origin of this receptor is a person between 18 and 59 years old who received the Ad26.COV2.S COVID-19 vaccine or a placebo. The chain joins TRBV7-2 to TRBJ2-5; TRBD1 is a possible D gene, resting on 6 matching bases. The CDR3 region: CASSFSSDRQETQYF. The nucleotides are TGTGCCAGCAGCTTTTCGTCCGACAGGCAGGAGACCCAGTACTTC. When the CDR3 is completed using the reference TRBV7-2 and TRBJ2-5 genes on either side, the full variable domain is GAGVSQSPSNKVTEKGKDVELRCDPISGHTALYWYRQSLGQGLEFLIYFQGNSAPDKSGLPSDRFSAERTGGSVSTLTIQRTQQEDSAVYLCASSFSSDRQETQYFGPGTRLLVL.